The 19 T cell receptor beta chains in this list originate from one sample, sequenced in a study of cytomegalovirus exposure and HLA in healthy donors. Primers included in the PCR were 60 Vbeta and 13 Jbeta primers. Using immunoSEQ multiplex PCR, the repertoire was profiled, and TCRdb retains in-frame clones only, with some absent. The sample lists 160,000 or so clones, 84% seen once, with around 1% in the top ten. The specimen was PBMCs. The source of these receptors is a man under 40 in good health and CMV-seronegative.

The V gene is TRBV27, the J gene TRBJ2-7; 8 positions agree with TRBD1. The CDR3 length is 11 residues. Germline assignment: CDR1 MNHEY and CDR2 SMNVEV (reference sequence). V lost 5 bases and J lost 6; bases outside the gene matches: 0. The CDR3 spells CASSTGGEQYF. DNA for the CDR3: TGTGCCAGCAGTACAGGGGGCGAGCAGTACTTC.

The genes are TRBV5-4 and TRBJ2-3, with 13 nucleotides matching TRBD2. The CDR3 runs to 20 residues. V lost 0 bases and J lost 3; bases outside the gene matches: 13. CDR1 and CDR2 (germline): SGHNT, YYREEE (reference sequence). Written as DNA, the CDR3 is TGTGCCAGCAGCTTGGCCACAAGAGGACTAGCGGGGGAGGGTACAGATACGCAGTATTTT. It specifies CASSLATRGLAGEGTDTQYF.

The chain recombines TRBV5-5 with TRBJ2-2; tentative D call: TRBD2 (6 bases). Germline V gene lookup returns CDR1 SGHKS and CDR2 YYEKEE (reference sequence). V was trimmed by 0 bases and J by 4 bases, leaving 10 bases between them. The CDR3 runs to 15 residues. CDR3 in amino acids: CASSLGLARTGELFF. The CDR3 DNA reads TGTGCCAGCAGCTTGGGCCTAGCGCGCACCGGGGAGCTGTTTTTT.

The rearrangement uses TRBV7-9 and TRBJ1-4; no firm D call. The CDR3 loop spans 17 amino acids. V lost 1 base, J lost 6 bases, and 18 bases lay in between. Germline CDR1 SEHNR, CDR2 FQNEAQ (reference sequence). The CDR3 protein is CASSLGAGLLRDEKLFF. CDR3 DNA sequence: TGTGCCAGCAGCTTAGGGGCAGGTCTTCTGCGTGATGAAAAACTGTTTTTT. Combining the CDR3 with reference TRBV7-9 and TRBJ1-4 gives the whole variable domain DTGVSQNPRHKITKRGQNVTFRCDPISEHNRLYWYRQTLGQGPEFLTYFQNEAQLEKSRLLSDRFSAERPKGSFSTLEIQRTEQGDSAMYLCASSLGAGLLRDEKLFFGSGTQLSVL.

The chain employs TRBV10-3 and TRBJ2-5; D possibly corresponds to TRBD1 (6 bases). V shed 3 bases and J shed 3 bases, with 11 bases lying between them. Germline-derived CDR1 and CDR2 are ENHRY and SYGVKD. The length of the CDR3 is 14 residues. CDR3 bases: TGTGCCATCAGTGAACAACAGGGTGAAGAGACCCAGTACTTC. Protein sequence: CAISEQQGEETQYF.

The chain combines TRBV2 with TRBJ1-2; 9 positions agree with TRBD1. Germline V gene sequence: CDR1 SNHLY, CDR2 FYNNEI. With 5 bases clipped from V and 4 bases from J, the junction kept 5 bases outside the gene matches. The CDR3 consists of 14 residues. This CDR3 reads CASSSQTGGYGYTF. CDR3 bases: TGTGCCAGCAGTTCCCAGACAGGGGGCTATGGCTACACCTTC. Variable domain in full (rest from reference TRBV2 and TRBJ1-2): EPEVTQTPSHQVTQMGQEVILRCVPISNHLYFYWYRQILGQKVEFLVSFYNNEISEKSEIFDDQFSVERPDGSNFTLKIRSTKLEDSAMYFCASSSQTGGYGYTFGSGTRLTVV.

The chain recombines TRBV4-1 with TRBJ2-4, with D possibly being TRBD1 (5 bases). Trimming stripped 0 bases from V and 7 bases from J, with 10 bases between. CDR3 size: 14 residues. CDR1 MGHRA and CDR2 YSYEKL come from the germline V gene. The CDR3 region is CASSQERGWNIQYF. CDR3 nucleotide sequence: TGCGCCAGCAGCCAAGAAAGGGGATGGAACATTCAGTACTTC.

This rearrangement joins TRBV11-2 to TRBJ2-2; 8 positions agree with TRBD1. The CDR3 has 13 residues. Looked up from germline, CDR1 is SGHAT and CDR2 is FQNNGV. With 10 bases clipped from V and 7 bases from J, the junction kept 8 bases outside the gene matches. The CDR3 is CAIKGQGIGELFF. CDR3 DNA: TGTGCCATCAAAGGACAGGGAATCGGGGAGCTGTTTTTT.

This rearrangement joins TRBV19 to TRBJ2-7; TRBD2 might be the D (5 bases). The CDR3 has 14 amino acids. Trimming stripped 3 bases from V and 7 bases from J, with 16 bases between. Germline V CDR1 and CDR2: LNHDA, SQIVND (reference sequence). The CDR3 region has the DNA TGTGCCAGTAGTATCCGTGGGAGAAGTCAAGAGCAGTACTTC. Translated: CASSIRGRSQEQYF.

The chain joins TRBV4-1 to TRBJ1-3; D uncertain. Per the germline V gene, CDR1 is MGHRA and CDR2 is YSYEKL. V lost 1 base and J lost 2, with 9 bases in between. The CDR3 extends over 15 amino acids. As DNA, the CDR3 is TGCGCCAGCAGCCAAGTTAGTGTCACTGGAAACACCATATATTTT. Its protein is CASSQVSVTGNTIYF.

This clone was observed a single time. This chain connects TRBV28 to TRBJ2-6, with D tentatively TRBD2 (5 bases). Deletions cut 6 bases from V and 1 base from J, with 10 bases between. There are 15 residues in the CDR3. Per the germline V gene, CDR1 is MDHEN and CDR2 is SYDVKM. The CDR3 nucleotides read TGTGCCAGCAGGCCACGGGGATCTGGGGCCAACGTCCTGACTTTC. Protein product: CASRPRGSGANVLTF. Complete variable domain (other parts from reference TRBV28 and TRBJ2-6): DVKVTQSSRYLVKRTGEKVFLECVQDMDHENMFWYRQDPGLGLRLIYFSYDVKMKEKGDIPEGYSVSREKKERFSLILESASTNQTSMYLCASRPRGSGANVLTFGAGSRLTVL.

The chain is built from TRBV5-1 and TRBJ2-3, with a weak D call TRBD1 (5 bases). Germline CDR1 SGHRS, CDR2 YFSETQ. This CDR3 spans 15 amino acids. Trimming cost V 3 bases and J 5 bases, with 16 bases left between them. CDR3 residues: CASSSISRAKDTQYF. The CDR3 nucleotides read TGCGCCAGCAGCTCCATTTCCAGGGCCAAAGATACGCAGTATTTT.

The rearrangement links TRBV5-1 to TRBJ1-3; TRBD1 aligns across 8 bases. This CDR3 has 17 residues. The V and J ends lost 4 bases and 0 bases, in that order; junction bases with no gene match: 9. Per the germline V gene, CDR1 is SGHRS and CDR2 is YFSETQ. The CDR3 bases are TGCGCCAGCAGCCCCTCGGGACAGGTCAGCTCTGGAAACACCATATATTTT. Its translation is CASSPSGQVSSGNTIYF. Full variable domain (missing parts from reference TRBV5-1 and TRBJ1-3): KAGVTQTPRYLIKTRGQQVTLSCSPISGHRSVSWYQQTPGQGLQFLFEYFSETQRNKGNFPGRFSGRQFSNSRSEMNVSTLELGDSALYLCASSPSGQVSSGNTIYFGEGSWLTVV.

The V gene is TRBV5-1, the J gene TRBJ2-2; no clear D gene. The V and J ends lost 4 bases and 1 base respectively, with 8 bases between them. Germline values: CDR1 SGHRS, CDR2 YFSETQ. This CDR3 contains 14 residues. The CDR3 is CASSPGLNTGELFF. Written as DNA, the CDR3 is TGCGCCAGCAGCCCAGGTCTGAACACCGGGGAGCTGTTTTTT. Full variable domain (missing parts from reference TRBV5-1 and TRBJ2-2): KAGVTQTPRYLIKTRGQQVTLSCSPISGHRSVSWYQQTPGQGLQFLFEYFSETQRNKGNFPGRFSGRQFSNSRSEMNVSTLELGDSALYLCASSPGLNTGELFFGEGSRLTVL.

The V gene is TRBV7-6, the J gene TRBJ1-3, with D unresolved. The V gene lost 5 bases and the J gene lost 0 bases, with 11 bases spanning the gap. This CDR3 comprises 15 residues. The germline V gene encodes CDR1 SGHVS and CDR2 FNYEAQ. The CDR3 loop reads CASSLKTASGNTIYF. CDR3 sequence (DNA): TGTGCCAGCAGCCTTAAAACTGCCTCTGGAAACACCATATATTTT.

This rearrangement joins TRBV6-5 to TRBJ1-6; tentative D call: TRBD1 (5 bases). The CDR3 has 16 amino acids. V was shortened by 0 bases and J by 9 bases, with 15 bases between the two germline ends. Germline-derived CDR1 and CDR2 are MNHEY and SVGAGI. The CDR3 is CASSYSRQGGGSPLHF. CDR3 sequence (DNA): TGTGCCAGCAGTTACTCGAGGCAGGGCGGTGGTTCACCCCTCCACTTT.

The count of this clone is one. V gene TRBV6-5 combines with J gene TRBJ2-7; 9 positions match TRBD1. V shed 3 bases and J 6 bases; nucleotides not matched to a gene: 6. There are 14 residues in the CDR3. Germline loops: CDR1 MNHEY, CDR2 SVGAGI. The CDR3, as DNA: TGTGCCAGCAGTTATCTGGGACAGGGTGGCGAGCAGTACTTC. Amino acid sequence: CASSYLGQGGEQYF.

There are a few counts of this clone. This chain connects TRBV10-3 to TRBJ2-7; tentative D call: TRBD2 (6 bases). The ends were cut back, 8 bases at V and 6 bases at J, with 20 bases in the middle. The CDR3 is made up of 14 amino acids. CDR1 and CDR2 (germline): ENHRY, SYGVKD. CDR3 loop: CAISETSDSGEQYF. For the CDR3, the DNA is TGTGCCATCTCCGAGACTAGTGATTCGGGCGAGCAGTACTTC.

The sample holds one count of this clone. The chain's CDR3 is CASSYNGGGNTEAFF. DNA for the CDR3: TGTGCCAGCAGTTACAACGGGGGAGGGAACACTGAAGCTTTCTTT. This chain connects TRBV6-5 to TRBJ1-1; a weak D match, TRBD1 (5 bases). This CDR3 spans 15 amino acids. V dropped 2 bases and J dropped 1 base, with 11 bases sitting between them. Germline CDR1 MNHEY, CDR2 SVGAGI.